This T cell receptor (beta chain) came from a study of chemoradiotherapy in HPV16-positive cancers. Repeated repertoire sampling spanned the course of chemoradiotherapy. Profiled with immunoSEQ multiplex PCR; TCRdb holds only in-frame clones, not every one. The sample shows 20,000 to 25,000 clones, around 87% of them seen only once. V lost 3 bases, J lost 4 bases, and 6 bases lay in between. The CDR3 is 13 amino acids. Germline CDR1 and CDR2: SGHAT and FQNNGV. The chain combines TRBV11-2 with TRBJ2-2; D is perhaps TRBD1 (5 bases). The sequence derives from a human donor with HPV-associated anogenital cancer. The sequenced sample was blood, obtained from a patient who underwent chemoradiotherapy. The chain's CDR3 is CASSFGATGELFF. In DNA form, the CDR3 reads TGTGCCAGCAGCTTTGGGGCCACCGGGGAGCTGTTTTTT.